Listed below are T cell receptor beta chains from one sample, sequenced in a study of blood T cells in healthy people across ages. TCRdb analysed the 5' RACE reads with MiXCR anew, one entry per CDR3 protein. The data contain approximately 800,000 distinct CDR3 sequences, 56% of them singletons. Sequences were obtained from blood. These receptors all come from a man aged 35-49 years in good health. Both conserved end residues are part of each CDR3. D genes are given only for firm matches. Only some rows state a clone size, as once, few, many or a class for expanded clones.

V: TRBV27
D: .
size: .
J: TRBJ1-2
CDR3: CASISPNYGYTF
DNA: TGTGCCAGCATTAGCCCTAACTATGGCTACACCTTC

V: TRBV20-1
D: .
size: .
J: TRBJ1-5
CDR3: CSARDPADSNQPQHF
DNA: TGCAGTGCTAGAGACCCCGCGGATAGCAATCAGCCCCAGCATTTT

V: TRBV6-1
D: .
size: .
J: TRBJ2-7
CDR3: CASSEGTVPTSSYEQYF
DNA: TGTGCCAGCAGTGAAGGGACAGTACCTACGAGTTCCTACGAGCAGTACTTC

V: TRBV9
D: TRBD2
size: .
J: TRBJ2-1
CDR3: CASSVGGLAYNEQFF
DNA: TGTGCCAGCAGCGTAGGGGGACTAGCCTACAATGAGCAGTTCTTC

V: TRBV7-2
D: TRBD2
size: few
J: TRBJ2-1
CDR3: CASRPISGASSYNEQFF
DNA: TGTGCCAGCAGACCAATTAGCGGGGCGAGCTCCTACAATGAGCAGTTCTTC

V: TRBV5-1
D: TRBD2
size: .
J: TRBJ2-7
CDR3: CASSPNGGGDDEQYF
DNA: TGCGCCAGCAGCCCAAATGGCGGGGGGGATGATGAGCAGTACTTC

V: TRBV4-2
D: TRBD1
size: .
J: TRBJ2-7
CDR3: CASSRDLDRGQIDEQYF
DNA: TGTGCCAGCAGCCGGGATTTGGACAGGGGGCAGATCGACGAGCAGTACTTC

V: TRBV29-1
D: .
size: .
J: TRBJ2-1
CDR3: CSVGRGAYNEQFF
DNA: TGCAGCGTTGGGAGAGGAGCCTACAATGAGCAGTTCTTC

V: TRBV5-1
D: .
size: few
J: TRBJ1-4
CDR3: CASQGPGTNEKLFF
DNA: TGCGCCAGTCAGGGCCCGGGCACTAATGAAAAACTGTTTTTT

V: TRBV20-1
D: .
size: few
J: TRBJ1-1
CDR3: CSALPWGTEAFF
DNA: TGCAGTGCGTTGCCGTGGGGCACTGAAGCTTTCTTT

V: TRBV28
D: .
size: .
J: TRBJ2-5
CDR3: CASSFIGQEQETQYF
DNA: TGTGCCAGCAGTTTTATTGGCCAGGAACAAGAGACCCAGTACTTC

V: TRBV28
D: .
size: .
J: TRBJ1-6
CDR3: CASSLATGYGSPLHF
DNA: TGTGCCAGCAGTTTAGCCACAGGGTATGGTTCACCCCTCCACTTT

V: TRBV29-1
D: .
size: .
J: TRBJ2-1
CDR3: CSVEFRSGEQFF
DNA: TGCAGCGTTGAATTCCGATCAGGAGAGCAGTTCTTC

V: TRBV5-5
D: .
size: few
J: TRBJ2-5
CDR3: CASSLVGGTETQYF
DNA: TGTGCCAGCAGCTTGGTCGGGGGAACAGAGACCCAGTACTTC

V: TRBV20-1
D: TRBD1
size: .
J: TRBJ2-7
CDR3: CSARRTGAIGDYEQYF
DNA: TGCAGTGCTAGACGGACAGGGGCCATAGGGGACTACGAGCAGTACTTC

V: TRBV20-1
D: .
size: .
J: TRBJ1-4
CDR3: CSASPEGHSNEKLFF
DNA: TGCAGTGCTAGTCCCGAGGGACACTCTAATGAAAAACTGTTTTTT

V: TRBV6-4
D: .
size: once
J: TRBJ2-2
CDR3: CASSDSSTGELFF
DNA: TGTGCCAGCAGTGACTCTAGCACCGGGGAGCTGTTTTTT

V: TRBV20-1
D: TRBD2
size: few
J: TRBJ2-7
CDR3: CSATGTRVGEQYF
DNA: TGCAGTGCTACCGGGACTAGGGTCGGCGAGCAGTACTTC

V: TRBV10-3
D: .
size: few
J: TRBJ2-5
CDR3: CAISEGSGETQYF
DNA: TGTGCCATCAGTGAAGGTAGCGGCGAGACCCAGTACTTC

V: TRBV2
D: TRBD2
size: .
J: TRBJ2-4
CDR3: CASVREGGLGGIQYF
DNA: TGTGCCAGCGTGCGGGAGGGCGGACTGGGCGGCATTCAGTACTTC

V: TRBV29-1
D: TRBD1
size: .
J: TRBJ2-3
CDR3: CSVDVGQGTDTQYF
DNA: TGCAGCGTTGATGTGGGACAGGGAACAGATACGCAGTATTTT

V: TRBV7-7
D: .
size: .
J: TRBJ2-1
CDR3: CASSAATRAEKQFF
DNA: TGTGCCAGCAGCGCCGCGACCAGGGCGGAGAAGCAGTTCTTC

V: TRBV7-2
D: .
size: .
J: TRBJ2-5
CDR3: CASSSDRRQETQYF
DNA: TGTGCCAGCAGCTCCGACAGGAGACAAGAGACCCAGTACTTC

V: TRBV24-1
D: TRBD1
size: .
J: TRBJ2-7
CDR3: CATSHNGTAYEQYF
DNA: TGTGCCACCAGCCACAACGGGACAGCTTACGAGCAGTACTTC

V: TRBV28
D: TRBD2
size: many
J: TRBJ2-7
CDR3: CASTNSGIICEQYF
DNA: TGTGCCAGCACCAACAGCGGGATAATTTGCGAGCAGTACTTC

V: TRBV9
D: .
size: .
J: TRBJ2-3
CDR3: CASKSGHTTDTQYF
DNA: TGTGCCAGCAAATCGGGACACACCACAGATACGCAGTATTTT

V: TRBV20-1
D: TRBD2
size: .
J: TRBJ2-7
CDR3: CSAEGTSGVTQYF
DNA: TGCAGTGCTGAAGGGACTAGCGGGGTAACCCAGTACTTC

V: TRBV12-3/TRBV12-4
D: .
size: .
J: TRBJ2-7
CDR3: CASSSVADLSYEQYF
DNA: TGTGCCAGCAGTTCGGTAGCGGACTTATCCTACGAGCAGTACTTC

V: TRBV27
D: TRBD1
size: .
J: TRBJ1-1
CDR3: CASIGPRGPHWGTEAFF
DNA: TGTGCCAGCATCGGACCGAGGGGGCCCCATTGGGGCACTGAAGCTTTCTTT

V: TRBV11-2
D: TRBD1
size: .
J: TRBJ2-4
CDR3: CASSLNRGLESGKNIQYF
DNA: TGTGCCAGCAGCTTAAACAGGGGCCTCGAGAGTGGCAAAAACATTCAGTACTTC

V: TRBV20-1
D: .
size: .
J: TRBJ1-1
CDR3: CSADQGLNTEAFF
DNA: TGCAGTGCTGACCAGGGCCTGAACACTGAAGCTTTCTTT

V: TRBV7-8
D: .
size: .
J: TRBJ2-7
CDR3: CASSQKEPGSYNEQYF
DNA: TGTGCCAGCAGCCAAAAAGAGCCGGGTTCTTACAATGAGCAGTACTTC

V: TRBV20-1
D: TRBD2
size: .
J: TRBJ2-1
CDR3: CSGDSGLAGPNGEQFF
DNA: TGCAGTGGGGACAGTGGACTAGCGGGACCTAACGGTGAGCAGTTCTTC

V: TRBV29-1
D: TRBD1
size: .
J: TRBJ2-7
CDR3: CSVEVQGATYEQYF
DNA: TGCAGCGTTGAGGTCCAGGGGGCCACCTACGAGCAGTACTTC

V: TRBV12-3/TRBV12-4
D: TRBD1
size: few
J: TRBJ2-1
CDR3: CASSFLGQGEVWQFF
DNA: TGTGCCAGCAGTTTTCTGGGACAGGGCGAGGTTTGGCAGTTCTTC

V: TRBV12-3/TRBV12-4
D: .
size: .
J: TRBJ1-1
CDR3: CASSVGGTEAFF
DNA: TGTGCCAGCAGTGTAGGGGGCACTGAAGCTTTCTTT

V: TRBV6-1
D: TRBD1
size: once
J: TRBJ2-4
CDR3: CAILRDRGQNIQYF
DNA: TGTGCCATTTTACGGGACAGGGGGCAAAACATTCAGTACTTC

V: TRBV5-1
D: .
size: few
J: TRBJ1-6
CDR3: CASSLGGTGGSPLHF
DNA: TGCGCCAGCAGCTTGGGGGGAACCGGTGGATCACCCCTCCACTTT

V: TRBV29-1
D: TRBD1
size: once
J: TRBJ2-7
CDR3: CSVEVGGTGIVYEQYF
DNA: TGCAGCGTTGAGGTGGGAGGGACAGGGATTGTCTACGAGCAGTACTTC

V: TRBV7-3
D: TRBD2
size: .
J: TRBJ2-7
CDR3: CASSLQASGTYEQYF
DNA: TGTGCCAGCAGCTTACAAGCTAGCGGGACCTACGAGCAGTACTTC

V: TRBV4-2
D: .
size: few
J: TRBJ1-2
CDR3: CASSQDSVSGGDGYTF
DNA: TGTGCCAGCAGCCAAGATTCGGTGTCGGGGGGAGATGGCTACACCTTC

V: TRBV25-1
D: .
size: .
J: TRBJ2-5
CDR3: CASSDDPRRVQETQYF
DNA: TGTGCCAGCAGTGATGATCCCCGCAGGGTCCAAGAGACCCAGTACTTC

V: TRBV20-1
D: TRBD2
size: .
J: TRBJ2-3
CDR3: CSASPSVSGSRYF
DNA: TGCAGTGCTAGCCCCTCGGTTAGCGGGAGTAGGTATTTT